Here is one TCR beta chain with its context. This table comes from immunoSEQ multiplex PCR, and its TCRdb copy is limited to in-frame clones, with some not included. The sample records around 25,000 clones, 88% being singletons. The entry originates in a study of T cell changes during pregnancy in multiple sclerosis. The CDR3 totals 16 residues. The trim removed 0 bases at V and 4 bases at J, leaving 1 base unmatched. The germline V gene encodes CDR1 ENHRY and CDR2 SYGVKD. The receptor's source is a female donor with multiple sclerosis, enrolled in a pregnancy study. Sample: CD8+ T cells from peripheral blood mononuclear cells, taken in the second trimester of pregnancy. The chain joins TRBV10-3 to TRBJ2-1; the match to TRBD2 covers 12 bases. In nucleotides, the CDR3 is TGTGCCATCAGTGAGTCGACTAGCGGGAGATACAATGAGCAGTTCTTC. This sequence encodes CAISESTSGRYNEQFF.